This T cell receptor beta chain was sequenced during a study of T cells in Graves' hyperthyroidism and ophthalmopathy. V lost 2 bases and J 3 bases, leaving 17 bases between the germline ends. Looked up from germline, CDR1 is DFQATT and CDR2 is SNEGSKA (reference sequence). This CDR3 region has 15 residues. Regarding this clonotype: No antigen is known for it.

Study-level findings and limits: A model of 13 V-J pairs discriminated ophthalmopathy from stable hyperthyroidism.

Diagnoses were made from clinical symptoms, serum measures (thyroxine and TRAb), thyroid ultrasound and orbital computed tomography. Regions amplified from RNA transcripts were the TCR beta CDR3 regions. With the HTBI primer set, the TCR CDR3 went through a first round of RT-PCR. TCRdb called the multiplex PCR reads again in MiXCR, with one record for every CDR3 protein. Of about 640,000 distinct CDR3 sequences in the sample, less than 25% are singletons; the top ten hold over 30%. Material for sequencing was blood. The sequence derives from a man aged 25-45 years with Graves' ophthalmopathy. The rearrangement uses TRBV20-1 and TRBJ2-7, with D tentatively TRBD1 or TRBD2 (5 bases each). The CDR3 sequence: CSARKLRDPRYEQYF. In DNA form, the CDR3 reads TGCAGTGCTAGAAAACTCCGGGACCCCCGCTACGAGCAGTACTTC.